The clone carrying this TCR beta chain was observed a handful of times. Its antigen is unidentified. TCRdb itself ran the 5' RACE reads through MiXCR, one entry per CDR3 protein. Of a few hundred thousand distinct CDR3 sequences listed, about a sixth are singletons. The data originate from a study of CD8 T cells in ankylosing spondylitis. Study conclusions and caveats: According to the report, clones linked to the disease were significantly enriched in matched synovial fluid samples taken from ankylosing spondylitis patients. Typical of ankylosing spondylitis blood, it appeared, was a TCR beta motif of under 10 highly homologous variants. Earlier authors reported some of these motif variants in reactive arthritis synovial fluid and blood.

Germline-derived CDR1 and CDR2 are MGHRA and YSYEKL. The CDR3 length is 15 residues. V shed 5 bases and J 2 bases; nucleotides not matched to a gene: 4. This rearrangement joins TRBV4-1 to TRBJ2-1; the match to TRBD2 covers 9 bases. Sequences were obtained from blood, either unsorted or a sorted T cell fraction (not recorded which). This clonotype originated in a male donor with ankylosing spondylitis or in good health (not recorded which). The CDR3 region has the DNA TGCGCCAGCAGCGACGCGGGAGGGACCTACAATGAGCAGTTCTTC. It is translated as CASSDAGGTYNEQFF.